Shown below are 20 T cell receptor beta chains from a single sample sequenced in a study of blood T cells in healthy people across ages. Using a J-beta primer mix together with a sample-barcoded 5' primer, a second PCR was run for about 6 to 11 cycles. TCRdb redid the calling of the 5' RACE reads with MiXCR, one entry per CDR3 protein. This sample carries around 2 million distinct CDR3 sequences, roughly two fifths of them seen once, and the ten largest clones take roughly 23%. Sequencing used blood. Source of these receptors: a human donor in good health.

This clonotype has a handful of counts. J is TRBJ1-4 and V is TRBV5-1; 7 bases map to TRBD1. CDR1 is SGHRS and CDR2 is YFSETQ in the germline V gene. The CDR3 is 15 amino acids. V dropped 4 bases and J dropped 4; count of bases not matched to a gene: 7. This CDR3 is CASSPRTGSNEKLFF. The CDR3 nucleotides are TGCGCCAGCAGCCCACGGACAGGCAGTAATGAAAAACTGTTTTTT. The full variable domain, its missing parts supplied by reference TRBV5-1 and TRBJ1-4, is KAGVTQTPRYLIKTRGQQVTLSCSPISGHRSVSWYQQTPGQGLQFLFEYFSETQRNKGNFPGRFSGRQFSNSRSEMNVSTLELGDSALYLCASSPRTGSNEKLFFGSGTQLSVL.

The J gene is TRBJ2-1, the V gene TRBV18; TRBD1 matches 9 bases. The length of the CDR3 is 15 residues. Germline CDR1 and CDR2: KGHSH and LQKENI. Trimming removed 6 bases from V and 7 bases from J; junction bases left unmatched: 10. The CDR3 region is CASSEQGAVTNEQFF. CDR3 DNA sequence: TGTGCCAGCTCGGAACAGGGGGCCGTAACGAATGAGCAGTTCTTC. The variable domain in full, with the rest retrieved from reference TRBV18 and TRBJ2-1, is NAGVMQNPRHLVRRRGQEARLRCSPMKGHSHVYWYRQLPEEGLKFMVYLQKENIIDESGMPKERFSAEFPKEGPSILRIQQVVRGDSAAYFCASSEQGAVTNEQFFGPGTRLTVL.

The chain links TRBV4-3 to TRBJ2-2; 12 nucleotides align to TRBD2. The CDR3 consists of 19 residues. Germline assignment: CDR1 LGHNA and CDR2 YSLEER. V dropped 0 bases and J dropped 0; count of bases not matched to a gene: 5. The CDR3 loop is CASSQDHRLAGANTGELFF. Here the CDR3 DNA reads TGCGCCAGCAGCCAAGATCATAGACTAGCGGGAGCGAACACCGGGGAGCTGTTTTTT.

This clonotype came up a few times. V usage is TRBV20-1 and J usage is TRBJ1-2, with D unresolved. CDR3 length: 10 amino acids. The ends were cut back, 7 bases at V and 6 bases at J, with 9 bases in the middle. CDR1 is DFQATT and CDR2 is SNEGSKA in the germline V gene (reference sequence). In DNA, the CDR3 is TGCAGTGTCCGTGATAATGGCTACACCTTC. This codes for CSVRDNGYTF.

This rearrangement joins TRBV20-1 to TRBJ2-1; no firm D call. The CDR3 spans 11 residues. Trimming left V 5 bases short and J 6 bases short, with 8 bases between. Germline V gene data show CDR1 as DFQATT and CDR2 as SNEGSKA (reference sequence). The CDR3 DNA reads as TGCAGTGCTCCCTCAAGCAATGAGCAGTTCTTC. It yields the protein CSAPSSNEQFF.

The J gene is TRBJ2-3, the V gene TRBV5-6; either TRBD1 or TRBD2 may supply D (6 bases each). Germline loops: CDR1 SGHDT, CDR2 YYEEEE. Trimming removed 1 base from V and 1 base from J, with 13 bases in between. The CDR3 consists of 16 residues. CDR3 loop: CASSLPGGPRTDTQYF. As DNA, the CDR3 is TGTGCCAGCAGCTTGCCTGGGGGGCCACGCACAGATACGCAGTATTTT.

Comment on this clonotype: A read error is likely, as this CDR3 ends without the conserved phenylalanine or tryptophan. The gene calls are TRBV2 and TRBJ2-7; tentatively, D is TRBD2 (6 bases). Trimming pared 7 bases from V and 0 bases from J, leaving 13 bases between. CDR1 SNHLY and CDR2 FYNNEI come from the germline V gene. This CDR3 contains 14 residues. The CDR3 loop is CASKWDFSSYEQYS. CDR3 sequence (DNA): TGTGCCAGCAAATGGGACTTTAGCTCCTACGAGCAGTACTCC.

The chain has TRBV6-5 and TRBJ2-5; 9 bases match TRBD1. CDR3 length equals 16 residues. The J segment lost 5 bases and the V segment lost 5 bases, leaving 12 bases of the junction unmatched. Germline V gene data show CDR1 as MNHEY and CDR2 as SVGAGI. The CDR3 DNA sequence: TGTGCCAGCAGTCTTCCGGGACAGGGAGACCGGGAGACCCAGTACTTC. Its protein product is CASSLPGQGDRETQYF.

The rearrangement links TRBV20-1 to TRBJ1-2, with 7 bases matching TRBD1. This CDR3 has 12 residues. V was clipped by 6 bases and J by 8 bases; unmatched bases: 9. Germline V gives CDR1 DFQATT, CDR2 SNEGSKA (reference sequence). The CDR3 nucleotides read TGCAGTGCAATCAAACAGGGGAGAGGCTACACCTTC. Amino acids: CSAIKQGRGYTF.

The chain recombines TRBV19 with TRBJ2-7; TRBD2 aligns across 10 bases. The germline CDR1 and CDR2 sequences are LNHDA and SQIVND (reference sequence). The CDR3 covers 15 residues. V lost 7 bases and J lost 0; bases outside the gene matches: 6. CDR3 sequence: CASTASGGSSYEQYF. Here the CDR3 DNA reads TGTGCCAGTACGGCTAGCGGGGGTAGCTCCTACGAGCAGTACTTC.

This clonotype is a singleton in its sample. This chain links TRBV4-1 with TRBJ1-1; D is uncertain. The V end lost 7 bases, the J end lost 1 base, and 19 bases lay between the germline ends. Germline V gene data show CDR1 as MGHRA and CDR2 as YSYEKL. The length of the CDR3 is 16 residues. The CDR3 DNA reads as TGCGCCAGCAACCTCCATTCTCGGACGACGAACACTGAAGCTTTCTTT. It translates to CASNLHSRTTNTEAFF.

V usage is TRBV6-1 and J usage is TRBJ1-1, with D possibly being TRBD1 (6 bases). Germline lookup yields CDR1 MNHNS and CDR2 SASEGT. The CDR3 extends over 15 amino acids. Trimming removed 2 bases at V and 5 bases at J, with 15 bases between. Here the CDR3 reads CASSEWGAGDTEAFF. CDR3 coding DNA: TGTGCCAGCAGTGAATGGGGGGCCGGGGATACTGAAGCTTTCTTT.

V usage is TRBV20-1 and J usage is TRBJ2-5, with D possibly TRBD1 on 6 matching bases. The CDR3 is 13 amino acids. From germline, CDR1 is DFQATT and CDR2 SNEGSKA (reference sequence). Trimming pared 0 bases from V and 7 bases from J, leaving 12 bases between. The CDR3 sequence: CSARDTGWWTQYF. The CDR3, as DNA: TGCAGTGCTAGAGATACAGGGTGGTGGACCCAGTACTTC.

The rearrangement uses TRBV20-1 and TRBJ2-1, with 9 nucleotides matching TRBD1. The CDR3 is 15 amino acids. Germline lookup yields CDR1 DFQATT and CDR2 SNEGSKA (reference sequence). V lost 2 bases to trimming and J lost 7 bases; unmatched junction nucleotides: 9. CDR3 in amino acids: CSARLGQGFGNEQFF. The CDR3 DNA is TGCAGTGCTAGACTGGGACAGGGCTTTGGGAATGAGCAGTTCTTC.

J is TRBJ1-5 and V is TRBV7-2; tentatively, D is TRBD1 (5 bases). V lost 3 bases and J 2 bases, leaving 11 bases between the germline ends. CDR1 and CDR2 (germline): SGHTA, FQGNSA. This CDR3 has 15 residues. CDR3 nucleotide sequence: TGTGCCAGCAGCTTGAGGGGTGGTGGCAATCAGCCCCAGCATTTT. Its protein is CASSLRGGGNQPQHF. The variable domain in full, completed from reference TRBV7-2 and TRBJ1-5, reads GAGVSQSPSNKVTEKGKDVELRCDPISGHTALYWYRQSLGQGLEFLIYFQGNSAPDKSGLPSDRFSAERTGGSVSTLTIQRTQQEDSAVYLCASSLRGGGNQPQHFGDGTRLSIL.

This clonotype was seen repeatedly, ten times or more. J is TRBJ2-7 and V is TRBV7-2; 10 nucleotides align to TRBD1. Germline CDR1 is SGHTA and CDR2 is FQGNSA. The CDR3 is 14 residues long. Trimming at V came to 5 bases and at J to 7 bases, leaving 8 bases not matched to a gene. The CDR3 DNA follows: TGTGCCAGCAGCCTCCGACAGGGGGCTGGTGAGCAGTACTTC. This sequence encodes CASSLRQGAGEQYF.

The chain is built from TRBV3-1 and TRBJ2-5; D gene ambiguous. The V gene's germline CDR1 is LGHDT and CDR2 YNNKEL (reference sequence). With 1 base removed from V and 5 bases from J, the gap between germline ends came to 8 bases. The CDR3 is made up of 13 amino acids. CDR3 DNA sequence: TGTGCCAGCAGCCAAGCCACAGAGGAGACCCAGTACTTC. Encoded protein: CASSQATEETQYF.

The table lists this clonotype with a few counts. The chain employs TRBV4-3 and TRBJ2-1, with 8 bases fitting TRBD2. CDR1 and CDR2 (germline): LGHNA, YSLEER. The ends lost 0 bases at V and 4 bases at J; junction bases unmatched: 2. The CDR3 sequence is 15 residues long. The DNA for the CDR3 is TGCGCCAGCAGCCAAGATCAGCGGGGGTACAATGAGCAGTTCTTC. It encodes CASSQDQRGYNEQFF.

The V gene is TRBV12-3 or TRBV12-4, the J gene TRBJ2-3; the D gene is possibly TRBD1 (6 bases). This CDR3 is built from 13 residues. Trimming shortened V by 6 bases and J by 8 bases, and 15 bases separated the two germline ends. CDR3 loop: CASRLTDSRTQYF. CDR3 in DNA: TGTGCCAGCAGGTTAACGGACAGTCGTACGCAGTATTTT.

This clonotype was counted a few times. The chain couples TRBV15 to TRBJ2-4; D not resolved. TRBJ2-7 matches the DNA end more closely, so the J call is doubtful. CDR1 and CDR2 from the germline V gene are LNHNV and YYDKDF (reference sequence). This CDR3 region has 13 residues. The CDR3: CATSNPSAYEQYF. The CDR3 nucleotides are TGTGCCACCAGCAACCCCAGTGCCTACGAGCAGTACTTC.